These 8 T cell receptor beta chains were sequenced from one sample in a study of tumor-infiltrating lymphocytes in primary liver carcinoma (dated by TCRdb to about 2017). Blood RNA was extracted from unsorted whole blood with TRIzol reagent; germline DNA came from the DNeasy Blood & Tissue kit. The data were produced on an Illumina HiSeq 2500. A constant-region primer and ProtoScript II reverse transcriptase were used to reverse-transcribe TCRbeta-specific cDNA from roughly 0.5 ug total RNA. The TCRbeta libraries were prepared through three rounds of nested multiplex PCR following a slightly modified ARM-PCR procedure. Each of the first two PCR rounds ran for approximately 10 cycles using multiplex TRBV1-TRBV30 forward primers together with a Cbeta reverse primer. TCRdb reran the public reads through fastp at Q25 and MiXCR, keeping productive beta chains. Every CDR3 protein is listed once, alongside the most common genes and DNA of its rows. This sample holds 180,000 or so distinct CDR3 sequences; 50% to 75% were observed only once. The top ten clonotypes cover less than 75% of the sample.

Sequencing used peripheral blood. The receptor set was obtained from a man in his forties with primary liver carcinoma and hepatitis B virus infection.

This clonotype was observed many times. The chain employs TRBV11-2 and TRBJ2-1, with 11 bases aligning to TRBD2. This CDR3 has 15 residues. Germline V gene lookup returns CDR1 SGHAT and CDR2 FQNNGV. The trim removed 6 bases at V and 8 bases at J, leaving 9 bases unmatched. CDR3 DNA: TGTGCCAGCAGTCTAGCGGGAGGCCGGGGGTATGAGCAGTTCTTC. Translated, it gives CASSLAGGRGYEQFF.

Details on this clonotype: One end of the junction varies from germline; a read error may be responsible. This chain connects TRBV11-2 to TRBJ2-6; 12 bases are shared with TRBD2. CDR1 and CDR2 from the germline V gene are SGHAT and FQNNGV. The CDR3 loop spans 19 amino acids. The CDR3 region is CASGLHIGLAGTGANVLTF. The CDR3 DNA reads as TGTGCCAGCGGCTTACATATCGGACTAGCGGGGACTGGGGCCAACGTCCTGACTTTC.

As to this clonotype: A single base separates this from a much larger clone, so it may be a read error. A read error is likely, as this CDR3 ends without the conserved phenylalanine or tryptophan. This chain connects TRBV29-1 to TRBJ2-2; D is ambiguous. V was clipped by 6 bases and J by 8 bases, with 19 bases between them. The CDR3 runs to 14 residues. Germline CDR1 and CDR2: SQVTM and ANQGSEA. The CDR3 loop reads CSVSWRFPGGELFL. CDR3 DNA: TGCAGCGTATCCTGGAGATTCCCCGGGGGGGAGCTGTTTCTT.

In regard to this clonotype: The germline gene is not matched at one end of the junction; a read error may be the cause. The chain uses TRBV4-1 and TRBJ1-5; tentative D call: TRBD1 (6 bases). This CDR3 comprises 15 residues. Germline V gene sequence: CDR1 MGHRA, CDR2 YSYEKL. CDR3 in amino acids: CASGQDVGARQPQHF. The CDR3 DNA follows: TGCGCCAGCGGCCAAGATGTGGGGGCCAGGCAGCCCCAGCATTTT.

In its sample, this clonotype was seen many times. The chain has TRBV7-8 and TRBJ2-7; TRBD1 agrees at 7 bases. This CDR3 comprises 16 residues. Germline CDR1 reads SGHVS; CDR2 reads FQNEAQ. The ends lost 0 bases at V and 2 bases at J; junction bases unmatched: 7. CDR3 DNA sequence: TGTGCCAGCAGCTTAGCGTCGAGACAGGGCGCCTACGAGCAGTACTTC. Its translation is CASSLASRQGAYEQYF.

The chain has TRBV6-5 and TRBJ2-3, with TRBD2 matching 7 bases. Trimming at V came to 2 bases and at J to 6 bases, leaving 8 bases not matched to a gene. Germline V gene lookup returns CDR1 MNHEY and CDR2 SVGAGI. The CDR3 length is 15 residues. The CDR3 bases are TGTGCCAGCAGTTACGCGGCGGGAGAGGGGGATACGCAGTATTTT. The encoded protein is CASSYAAGEGDTQYF.

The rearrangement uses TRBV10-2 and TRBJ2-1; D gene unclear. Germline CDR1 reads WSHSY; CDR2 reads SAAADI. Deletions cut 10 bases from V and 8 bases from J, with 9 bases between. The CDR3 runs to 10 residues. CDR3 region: CATGWDEQFF. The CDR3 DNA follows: TGCGCCACTGGTTGGGATGAGCAGTTCTTC.

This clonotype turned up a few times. CDR3 loop: CASSQGQGPEKLFF. The CDR3 nucleotides are TGCGCCAGCAGCCAAGGACAGGGTCCTGAAAAACTGTTTTTT. The chain is built from TRBV4-1 and TRBJ1-4, with 7 bases identical to TRBD1. V dropped 1 base and J dropped 7; count of bases not matched to a gene: 3. Germline V gene data show CDR1 as MGHRA and CDR2 as YSYEKL. CDR3 length: 14 residues.